The 6 T cell receptor beta chains listed next were all sequenced from one sample in a study of T cell responses to AZD1222 COVID-19 vaccine. Assay used: immunoSEQ multiplex PCR; TCRdb lists only in-frame clones, some missing. The data show roughly 50,000 clones, roughly 90% seen once. The source was peripheral blood, collected on day 0 of AZD1222 vaccination. These receptors were obtained from an adult in good health.

This chain connects TRBV7-6 to TRBJ2-5; D unresolved. Trimming removed 1 base from V and 5 bases from J, with 5 bases in between. CDR1 is SGHVS, CDR2 FNYEAQ, per germline. The CDR3 totals 12 residues. The CDR3 reads CASSLGLETQYF. For the CDR3, the DNA is TGTGCCAGCAGCTTAGGGCTGGAGACCCAGTACTTC.

CDR3 region: CASSLGPNEKLFF. The CDR3 region has the DNA TGTGCCAGCAGCCTCGGACCTAATGAAAAACTGTTTTTT. This chain links TRBV7-6 with TRBJ1-4; no clear D gene. The germline V gene encodes CDR1 SGHVS and CDR2 FNYEAQ. This CDR3 has 13 residues. Trimming cost V 5 bases and J 3 bases, with 7 bases left between them.

The V and J genes are TRBV15 and TRBJ2-7, with unresolved D. CDR3 length: 15 amino acids. V dropped 3 bases and J dropped 6 bases, with 18 bases sitting between them. CDR1 is LNHNV, CDR2 YYDKDF, per germline (reference sequence). The CDR3 spells CATSSPGPARSEQYF. The DNA for the CDR3 is TGTGCCACCAGCAGCCCAGGCCCCGCGCGGTCCGAGCAGTACTTC. Combining the CDR3 with reference TRBV15 and TRBJ2-7 gives the whole variable domain DAMVIQNPRYQVTQFGKPVTLSCSQTLNHNVMYWYQQKSSQAPKLLFHYYDKDFNNEADTPDNFQSRRPNTSFCFLDIRSPGLGDTAMYLCATSSPGPARSEQYFGPGTRLTVT.

This clone has just a few counts. This chain joins TRBV30 and TRBJ2-5, with 10 nucleotides matching TRBD2. The J segment lost 4 bases and the V segment lost 2 bases, leaving 13 bases of the junction unmatched. The CDR3 has 17 amino acids. Per the germline V gene, CDR1 is GTSNPN and CDR2 is SVGIG (reference sequence). In DNA form, the CDR3 reads TGTGCCTGGAGTCTCGGGGCTAGCGGGAGTGCGCGAGAGACCCAGTACTTC. It yields the protein CAWSLGASGSARETQYF.

The chain recombines TRBV11-1 with TRBJ2-2; 8 bases map to TRBD1. Trimming took 4 bases from V and 0 from J; bases not matched to a gene: 4. The CDR3 is 16 residues long. The germline V gene has CDR1 SGHAT and CDR2 FQDESV (reference sequence). CDR3 region: CASSSNRGSNTGELFF. The CDR3, as DNA: TGTGCCAGCAGCTCAAACAGGGGGTCGAACACCGGGGAGCTGTTTTTT.

The chain links TRBV15 to TRBJ1-1, with TRBD1 as a possible D gene (6 bases). CDR3 size: 13 residues. Germline CDR1 and CDR2: LNHNV and YYDKDF (reference sequence). Trimming shortened V by 5 bases and J by 7 bases, and 14 bases separated the two germline ends. CDR3 bases: TGTGCCACCAGCCCGGACAGAAAGTTTGAAGCTTTCTTT. It yields the protein CATSPDRKFEAFF.